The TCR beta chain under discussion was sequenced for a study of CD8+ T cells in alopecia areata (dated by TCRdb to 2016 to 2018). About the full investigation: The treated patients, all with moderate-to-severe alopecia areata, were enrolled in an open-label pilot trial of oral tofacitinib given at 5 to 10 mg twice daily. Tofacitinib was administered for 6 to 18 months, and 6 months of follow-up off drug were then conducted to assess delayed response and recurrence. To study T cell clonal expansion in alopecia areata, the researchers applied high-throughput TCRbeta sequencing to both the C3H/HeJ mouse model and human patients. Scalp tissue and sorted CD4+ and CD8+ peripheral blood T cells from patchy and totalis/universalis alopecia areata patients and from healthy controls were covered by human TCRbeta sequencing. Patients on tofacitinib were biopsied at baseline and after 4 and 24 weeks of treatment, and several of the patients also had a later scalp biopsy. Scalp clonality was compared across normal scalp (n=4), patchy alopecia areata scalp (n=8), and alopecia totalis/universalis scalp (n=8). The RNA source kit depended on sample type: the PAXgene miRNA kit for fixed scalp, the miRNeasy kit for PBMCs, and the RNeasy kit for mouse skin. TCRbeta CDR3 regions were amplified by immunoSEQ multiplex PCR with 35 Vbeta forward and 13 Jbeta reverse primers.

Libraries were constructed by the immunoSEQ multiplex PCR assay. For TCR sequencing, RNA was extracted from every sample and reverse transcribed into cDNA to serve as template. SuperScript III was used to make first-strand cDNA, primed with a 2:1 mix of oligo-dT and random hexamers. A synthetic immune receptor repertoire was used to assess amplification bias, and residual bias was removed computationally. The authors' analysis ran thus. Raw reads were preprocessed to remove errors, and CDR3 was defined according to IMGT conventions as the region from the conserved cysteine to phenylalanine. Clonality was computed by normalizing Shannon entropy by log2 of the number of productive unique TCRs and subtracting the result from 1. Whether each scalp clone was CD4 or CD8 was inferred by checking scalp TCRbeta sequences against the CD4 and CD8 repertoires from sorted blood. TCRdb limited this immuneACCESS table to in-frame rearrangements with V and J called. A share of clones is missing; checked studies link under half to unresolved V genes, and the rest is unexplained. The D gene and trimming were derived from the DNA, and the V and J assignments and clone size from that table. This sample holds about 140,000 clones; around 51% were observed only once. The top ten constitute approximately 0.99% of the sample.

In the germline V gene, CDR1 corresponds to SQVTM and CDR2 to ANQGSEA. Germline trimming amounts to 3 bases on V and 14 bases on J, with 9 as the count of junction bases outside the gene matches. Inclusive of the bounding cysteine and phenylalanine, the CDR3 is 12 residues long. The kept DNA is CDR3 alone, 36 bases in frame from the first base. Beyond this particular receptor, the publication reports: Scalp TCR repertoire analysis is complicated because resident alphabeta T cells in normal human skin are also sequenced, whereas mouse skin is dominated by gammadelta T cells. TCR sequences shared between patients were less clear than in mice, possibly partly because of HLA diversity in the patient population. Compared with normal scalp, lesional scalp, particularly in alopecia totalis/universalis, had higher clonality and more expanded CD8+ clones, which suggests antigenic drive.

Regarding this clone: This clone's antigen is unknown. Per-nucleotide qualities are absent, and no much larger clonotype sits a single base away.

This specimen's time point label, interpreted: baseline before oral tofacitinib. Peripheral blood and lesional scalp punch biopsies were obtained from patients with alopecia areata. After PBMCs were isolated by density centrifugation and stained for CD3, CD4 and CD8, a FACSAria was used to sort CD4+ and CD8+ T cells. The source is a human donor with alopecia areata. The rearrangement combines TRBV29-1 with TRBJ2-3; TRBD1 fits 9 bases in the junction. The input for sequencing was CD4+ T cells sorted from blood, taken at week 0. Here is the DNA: TGCAGCGTTGAGATCGGGACAGGGTTTGGGTATTTT. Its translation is CSVEIGTGFGYF.